This entry lists 20 T cell receptor beta chains sequenced from one sample in a study of blood T cell repertoires in COVID-19. TCRdb's table, derived via immunoSEQ multiplex PCR, lists solely in-frame clones and lacks some. The sample has 150,000 to 200,000 clones, about 85% seen once. Sample: peripheral blood. These receptors originate from a man in his fifties or sixties with active or convalescent COVID-19.

Concerning this clone itself: Other DNA sequences in this sample translate to the same CDR3. The J gene is TRBJ2-3, the V gene TRBV29-1; unclear D gene. Between the trimmed V and J ends, which lost 3 bases and 1 base, there was a span of 5 bases. The germline CDR1 and CDR2 sequences are SQVTM and ANQGSEA. The CDR3 covers 12 residues. This chain's CDR3 is CSVDSGTDTQYF. DNA of the CDR3: TGCAGCGTTGACAGTGGCACAGATACGCAGTATTTT.

V usage is TRBV19 and J usage is TRBJ1-2, with D possibly TRBD1 on 6 matching bases. In germline, CDR1 is LNHDA, CDR2 SQIVND (reference sequence). The CDR3 has 14 residues. The germline V and J ends were trimmed by 8 bases and 6 bases, with 19 bases remaining between them. The chain's CDR3 is CASGGGRVTDGYTF. The DNA for the CDR3 is TGTGCCAGTGGCGGGGGGCGAGTTACGGATGGCTACACCTTC.

The chain couples TRBV5-1 to TRBJ2-1, with TRBD2 matching 8 bases. The CDR3 sequence is 14 residues long. Losses at the gene ends were 1 base for V and 3 bases for J; bases not matched to a gene: 0. Germline V gives CDR1 SGHRS, CDR2 YFSETQ. CDR3 DNA sequence: TGCGCCAGCAGCTTGCGGGGGGGCTACAATGAGCAGTTCTTC. The encoded protein is CASSLRGGYNEQFF.

The chain links TRBV5-1 to TRBJ1-1; possibly TRBD1 for D (5 bases). The CDR3 length is 12 residues. V shed 4 bases and J shed 4 bases, with 8 bases lying between them. Germline CDR1 is SGHRS and CDR2 is YFSETQ. The CDR3 sequence is CASSITGTEAFF. CDR3 nucleotides: TGCGCCAGCAGCATTACAGGCACTGAAGCTTTCTTT.

The chain recombines TRBV5-1 with TRBJ1-6; D gene unclear. V shed 3 bases and J shed 0 bases, with 7 bases lying between them. The CDR3 has 15 residues. Germline CDR1 reads SGHRS; CDR2 reads YFSETQ. As DNA, the CDR3 is TGCGCCAGCAGCTCAGAATCCTCCTATAATTCACCCCTCCACTTT. Translated: CASSSESSYNSPLHF.

The chain uses TRBV12-3 or TRBV12-4 and TRBJ1-2, with a tentative D call TRBD1 (6 bases). The V end lost 3 bases, the J end lost 4 bases, and 9 bases lay between the germline ends. The CDR3 covers 13 residues. CDR3 nucleotides: TGTGCCAGCAGTTTTTACAGGGCCTATGGCTACACCTTC. Translated: CASSFYRAYGYTF.

This rearrangement joins TRBV4-1 to TRBJ1-2, with D hard to call. V lost 0 bases and J lost 2, with 10 bases in between. The CDR3 is 15 residues long. Germline assignment: CDR1 MGHRA and CDR2 YSYEKL. Here the CDR3 DNA reads TGCGCCAGCAGCCAAGATAAAGAAACAAACTATGGCTACACCTTC. Translated: CASSQDKETNYGYTF.

The chain couples TRBV6-6 to TRBJ1-1; 7 bases align to TRBD1. Germline CDR1 MNHNY, CDR2 SVGAGI (reference sequence). This CDR3 has 14 residues. Germline trimming cut 6 bases from V and 1 base from J; bases unmatched to any gene: 5. CDR3 sequence (DNA): TGTGCCAGCAGGCTCAGGGGGGAGAACACTGAAGCTTTCTTT. It encodes CASRLRGENTEAFF.

CDR3 in amino acids: CASSVWQGSAEQYF. The CDR3 DNA reads as TGTGCCAGCAGCGTCTGGCAGGGGTCTGCCGAGCAGTACTTC. The rearrangement joins TRBV9 to TRBJ2-7, with a possible D match to TRBD1 (6 bases). Looked up from germline, CDR1 is SGDLS and CDR2 is YYNGEE. V was trimmed by 2 bases and J by 6 bases, leaving 15 bases between them. The CDR3 covers 14 residues.

The gene calls are TRBV19 and TRBJ1-2; D is uncertain. The CDR3 sequence is 13 residues long. CDR1 and CDR2 from the germline V gene are LNHDA and SQIVND (reference sequence). The V and J ends lost 5 bases and 9 bases respectively, with 16 bases between them. Here the CDR3 DNA reads TGTGCCAGTAGTCCACGCGGGGATGGTAGCTACACCTTC. Translating gives CASSPRGDGSYTF.

The rearrangement uses TRBV29-1 and TRBJ2-5, with D perhaps matching TRBD2 (5 bases). Germline CDR1 SQVTM, CDR2 ANQGSEA. The V gene lost 7 bases and the J gene lost 3 bases, with 12 bases spanning the gap. This CDR3 spans 12 amino acids. For the CDR3, the DNA is TGCAGCGCCGGGGATGGGGAAGAGACCCAGTACTTC. Its translation is CSAGDGEETQYF. Using reference TRBV29-1 and TRBJ2-5 for the parts outside the CDR3, the full variable domain is SAVISQKPSRDICQRGTSLTIQCQVDSQVTMMFWYRQQPGQSLTLIATANQGSEATYESGFVIDKFPISRPNLTFSTLTVSNMSPEDSSIYLCSAGDGEETQYFGPGTRLLVL.

In this sample, this clone turned up once. The chain is built from TRBV7-3 and TRBJ2-1, with TRBD1 identical over 9 bases. This CDR3 is built from 14 residues. Germline V gene lookup returns CDR1 SGHTA and CDR2 FQGTGA. J lost 7 bases, V lost 5 bases, and 6 bases had no gene match. This CDR3 is CASSVDRGRNEQFF. The CDR3 nucleotides are TGTGCCAGCAGCGTCGACAGGGGGAGGAATGAGCAGTTCTTC.

The chain has TRBV6-1 and TRBJ1-2; no reliable D call. The CDR3 is 12 amino acids. Trimming took off 0 bases at V and 13 bases at J, with 12 bases between the two ends. Per germline, CDR1 MNHNS and CDR2 SASEGT. The CDR3 DNA reads TGTGCCAGCAGTGAAGCGAGGAGAGTCCGCACCTTC. Amino acid sequence: CASSEARRVRTF.

The V call is TRBV2, the J call TRBJ2-7; a weak D match, TRBD1 (7 bases). CDR1 is SNHLY, CDR2 FYNNEI, per germline. The CDR3 is 14 amino acids. The V and J ends lost 8 bases and 5 bases respectively, with 19 bases between them. The CDR3 here is CASDFQGGSNEQYF. The CDR3 bases are TGTGCCAGCGATTTTCAGGGGGGTTCTAACGAGCAGTACTTC.

In this sample, this clone turned up a few times. The chain carries TRBV20-1 and TRBJ2-1, with 8 positions matching TRBD2. The CDR3 totals 10 residues. The germline gives CDR1 DFQATT, CDR2 SNEGSKA (reference sequence). In DNA, the CDR3 is TGCACCCCGGGGGGGAATGAGCAGTTCTTC. Its translation: CTPGGNEQFF.

The V and J genes are TRBV2 and TRBJ2-7, with TRBD2 matching over 12 bases. The CDR3 spans 14 residues. From germline, CDR1 is SNHLY and CDR2 FYNNEI. V trimming: 6 bases; J trimming: 5 bases; junction bases outside the gene matches: 5. CDR3 amino acids: CASSRLAGVNEQYF. The CDR3 nucleotides read TGTGCCAGCAGCCGACTAGCGGGGGTTAACGAGCAGTACTTC.

The V and J genes are TRBV5-1 and TRBJ1-4; TRBD1 might be the D (6 bases). CDR1 SGHRS and CDR2 YFSETQ come from the germline V gene. The ends were cut back, 1 base at V and 2 bases at J, with 6 bases in the middle. The CDR3 runs to 14 residues. In nucleotides, the CDR3 is TGCGCCAGCAGCTTGAGGGGGACTAATGAAAAACTGTTTTTT. Translating gives CASSLRGTNEKLFF.

This chain uses TRBV9 with TRBJ2-2, with a tentative D call TRBD1 (6 bases). V was cut by 3 bases and J by 1 base, with 13 bases left in between. The germline V gene has CDR1 SGDLS and CDR2 YYNGEE. This CDR3 has 16 amino acids. The CDR3 loop is CASSEGGRQNTGELFF. CDR3 sequence (DNA): TGTGCCAGCAGCGAAGGGGGACGGCAGAACACCGGGGAGCTGTTTTTT. Supplemented by reference TRBV9 and TRBJ2-2, the full variable domain reads DSGVTQTPKHLITATGQRVTLRCSPRSGDLSVYWYQQSLDQGLQFLIQYYNGEERAKGNILERFSAQQFPDLHSELNLSSLELGDSALYFCASSEGGRQNTGELFFGEGSRLTVL.

The rearrangement joins TRBV5-1 to TRBJ1-2; D not resolved. Trimming removed 0 bases from V and 4 bases from J, with 10 bases in between. Germline V gene sequence: CDR1 SGHRS, CDR2 YFSETQ. CDR3 length equals 14 residues. The CDR3 coding sequence is TGCGCCAGCAGCTTGGTAACGGGGTTCTATGGCTACACCTTC. Translating it yields CASSLVTGFYGYTF. Using reference TRBV5-1 and TRBJ1-2 for the parts outside the CDR3, the full variable domain is KAGVTQTPRYLIKTRGQQVTLSCSPISGHRSVSWYQQTPGQGLQFLFEYFSETQRNKGNFPGRFSGRQFSNSRSEMNVSTLELGDSALYLCASSLVTGFYGYTFGSGTRLTVV.

The rearrangement uses TRBV24-1 and TRBJ2-1; D not certain. The CDR3 is made up of 16 amino acids. Per germline, CDR1 KGHDR and CDR2 SFDVKD. V lost 2 bases, J lost 0 bases, and 10 bases lay in between. The DNA for the CDR3 is TGTGCCACCAGTGATTCTGCGGCGAGCTCCTACAATGAGCAGTTCTTC. Translated, it gives CATSDSAASSYNEQFF.